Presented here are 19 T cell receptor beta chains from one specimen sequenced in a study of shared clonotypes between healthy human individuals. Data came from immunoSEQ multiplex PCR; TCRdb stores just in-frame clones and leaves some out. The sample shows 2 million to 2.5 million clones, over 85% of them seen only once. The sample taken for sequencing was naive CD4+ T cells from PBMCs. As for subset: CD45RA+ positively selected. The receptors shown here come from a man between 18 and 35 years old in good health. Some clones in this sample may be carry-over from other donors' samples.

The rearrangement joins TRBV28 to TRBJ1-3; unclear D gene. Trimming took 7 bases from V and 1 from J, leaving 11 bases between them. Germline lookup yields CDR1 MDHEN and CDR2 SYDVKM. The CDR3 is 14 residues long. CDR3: CASTQSKSGNTIYF. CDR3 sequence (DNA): TGTGCCAGCACCCAATCAAAGTCTGGAAACACCATATATTTT.

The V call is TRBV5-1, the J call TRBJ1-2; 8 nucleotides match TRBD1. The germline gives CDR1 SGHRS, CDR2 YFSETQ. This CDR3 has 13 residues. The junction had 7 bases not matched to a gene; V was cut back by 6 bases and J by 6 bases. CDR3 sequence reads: CASTKQGEDGYTF. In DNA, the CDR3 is TGCGCCAGCACCAAACAGGGGGAAGATGGCTACACCTTC.

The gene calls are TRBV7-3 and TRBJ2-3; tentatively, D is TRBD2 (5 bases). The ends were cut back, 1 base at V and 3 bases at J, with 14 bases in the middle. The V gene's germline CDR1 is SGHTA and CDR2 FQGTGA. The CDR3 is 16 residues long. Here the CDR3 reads CASSLNARVPTDTQYF. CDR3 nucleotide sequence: TGTGCCAGCAGCTTAAATGCGCGGGTGCCGACAGATACGCAGTATTTT.

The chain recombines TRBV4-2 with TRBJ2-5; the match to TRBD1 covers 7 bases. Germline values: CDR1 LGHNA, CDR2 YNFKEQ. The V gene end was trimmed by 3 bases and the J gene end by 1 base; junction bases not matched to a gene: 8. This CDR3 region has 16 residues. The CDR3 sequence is CASSQTTGTAQETQYF. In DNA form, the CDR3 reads TGTGCCAGCAGCCAGACCACCGGGACAGCCCAAGAGACCCAGTACTTC.

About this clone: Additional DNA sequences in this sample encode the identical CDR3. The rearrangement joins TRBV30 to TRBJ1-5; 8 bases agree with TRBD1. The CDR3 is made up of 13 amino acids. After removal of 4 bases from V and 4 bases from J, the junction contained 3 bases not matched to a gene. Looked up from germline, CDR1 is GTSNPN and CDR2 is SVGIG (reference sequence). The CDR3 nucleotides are TGTGCCTGGACAACAGGGGGAAATCAGCCCCAGCATTTT. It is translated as CAWTTGGNQPQHF.

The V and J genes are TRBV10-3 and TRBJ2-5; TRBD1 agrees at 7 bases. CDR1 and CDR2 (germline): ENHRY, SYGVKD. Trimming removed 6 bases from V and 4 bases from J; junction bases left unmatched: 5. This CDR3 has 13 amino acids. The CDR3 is CAIRGPGGETQYF. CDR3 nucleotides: TGTGCCATCAGGGGGCCAGGGGGAGAGACCCAGTACTTC.

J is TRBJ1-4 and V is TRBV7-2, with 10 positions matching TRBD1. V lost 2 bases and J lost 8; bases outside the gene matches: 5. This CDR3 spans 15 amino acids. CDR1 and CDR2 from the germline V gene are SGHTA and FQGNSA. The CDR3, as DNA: TGTGCCAGCAGCTTACCTAGGACAGGGGGGGAAAAACTGTTTTTT. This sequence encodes CASSLPRTGGEKLFF.

Written as DNA, the CDR3 is TGTGCCAGCAGCTTAGCGGCCACGGGGACTAGCGCGTTCTTC. Translating it yields CASSLAATGTSAFF. The chain combines TRBV7-9 with TRBJ2-1, with 10 bases fitting TRBD2. The CDR3 covers 14 residues. Germline CDR1 is SEHNR and CDR2 is FQNEAQ (reference sequence). Germline trimming cut 0 bases from V and 15 bases from J; bases unmatched to any gene: 8.

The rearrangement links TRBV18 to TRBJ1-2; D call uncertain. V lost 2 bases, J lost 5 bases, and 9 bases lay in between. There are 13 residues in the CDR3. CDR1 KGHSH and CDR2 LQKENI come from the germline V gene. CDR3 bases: TGTGCCAGCTCACCAGGGGATGGTTATGGCTACACCTTC. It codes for CASSPGDGYGYTF. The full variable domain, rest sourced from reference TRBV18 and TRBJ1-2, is NAGVMQNPRHLVRRRGQEARLRCSPMKGHSHVYWYRQLPEEGLKFMVYLQKENIIDESGMPKERFSAEFPKEGPSILRIQQVVRGDSAAYFCASSPGDGYGYTFGSGTRLTVV.

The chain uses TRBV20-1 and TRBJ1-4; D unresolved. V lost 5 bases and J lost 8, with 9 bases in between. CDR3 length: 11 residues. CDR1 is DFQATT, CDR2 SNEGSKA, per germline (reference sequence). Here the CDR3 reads CSALVWEKLFF. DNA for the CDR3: TGCAGTGCTTTGGTTTGGGAAAAACTGTTTTTT.

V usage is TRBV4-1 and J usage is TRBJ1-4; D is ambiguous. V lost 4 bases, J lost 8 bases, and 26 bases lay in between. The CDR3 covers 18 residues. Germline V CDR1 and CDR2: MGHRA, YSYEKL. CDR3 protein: CASSPRPRRQQIPEKLFF. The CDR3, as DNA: TGCGCCAGCAGCCCGCGACCGCGGCGGCAGCAGATTCCCGAAAAACTGTTTTTT.

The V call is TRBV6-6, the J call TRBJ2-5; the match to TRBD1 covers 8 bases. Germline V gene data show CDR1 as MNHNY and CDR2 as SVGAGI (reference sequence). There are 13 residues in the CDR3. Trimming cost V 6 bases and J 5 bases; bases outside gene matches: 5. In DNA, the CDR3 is TGTGCCAGCAGACCGACAGGGGCCGAGACCCAGTACTTC. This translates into CASRPTGAETQYF.

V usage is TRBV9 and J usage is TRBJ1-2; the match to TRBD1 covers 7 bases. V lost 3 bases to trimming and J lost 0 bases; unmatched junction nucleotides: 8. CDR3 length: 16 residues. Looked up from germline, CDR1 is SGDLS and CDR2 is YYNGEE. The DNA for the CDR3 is TGTGCCAGCAGCGCTTCCTCCGGGACAGCTAACTATGGCTACACCTTC. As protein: CASSASSGTANYGYTF.

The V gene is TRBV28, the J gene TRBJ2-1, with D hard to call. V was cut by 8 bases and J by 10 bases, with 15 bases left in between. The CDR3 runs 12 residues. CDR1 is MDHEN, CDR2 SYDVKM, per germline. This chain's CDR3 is CASGTPLKEQFF. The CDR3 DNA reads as TGTGCCAGCGGCACTCCTCTCAAGGAGCAGTTCTTC. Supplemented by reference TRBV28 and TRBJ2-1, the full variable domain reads DVKVTQSSRYLVKRTGEKVFLECVQDMDHENMFWYRQDPGLGLRLIYFSYDVKMKEKGDIPEGYSVSREKKERFSLILESASTNQTSMYLCASGTPLKEQFFGPGTRLTVL.

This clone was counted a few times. The CDR3, as DNA: TGTGCCAGTACCAAGGGACAGCGGAATCAGCCCCAGCATTTT. Translated, it gives CASTKGQRNQPQHF. The chain combines TRBV19 with TRBJ1-5; 7 bases align to TRBD1. Per germline, CDR1 LNHDA and CDR2 SQIVND (reference sequence). This CDR3 has 14 residues. Germline trimming cut 7 bases from V and 4 bases from J; bases unmatched to any gene: 7. The entire variable domain, with the rest obtained from reference TRBV19 and TRBJ1-5, is as follows: DGGITQSPKYLFRKEGQNVTLSCEQNLNHDAMYWYRQDPGQGLRLIYYSQIVNDFQKGDIAEGYSVSREKKESFPLTVTSAQKNPTAFYLCASTKGQRNQPQHFGDGTRLSIL.

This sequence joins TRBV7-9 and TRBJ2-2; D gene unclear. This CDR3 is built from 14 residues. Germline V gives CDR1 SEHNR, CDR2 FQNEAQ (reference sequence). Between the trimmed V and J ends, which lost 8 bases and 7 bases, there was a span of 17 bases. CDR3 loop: CASRRTPDNGELFF. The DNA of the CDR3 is TGTGCCAGCCGCCGGACCCCAGATAACGGGGAGCTGTTTTTT.

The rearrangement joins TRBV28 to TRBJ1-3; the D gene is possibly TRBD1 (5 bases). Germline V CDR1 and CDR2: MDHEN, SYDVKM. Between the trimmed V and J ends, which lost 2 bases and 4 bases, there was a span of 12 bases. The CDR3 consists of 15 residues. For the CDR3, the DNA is TGTGCCAGCAGTTTACCGGGGGGTGGAGGAAACACCATATATTTT. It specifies CASSLPGGGGNTIYF.

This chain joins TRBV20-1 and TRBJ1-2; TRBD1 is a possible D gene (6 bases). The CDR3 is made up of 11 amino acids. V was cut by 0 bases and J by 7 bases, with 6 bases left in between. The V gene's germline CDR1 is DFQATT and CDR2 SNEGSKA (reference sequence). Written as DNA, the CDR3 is TGCAGTGCTAGAGAAGGGGGTGGCTACACCTTC. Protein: CSAREGGGYTF.

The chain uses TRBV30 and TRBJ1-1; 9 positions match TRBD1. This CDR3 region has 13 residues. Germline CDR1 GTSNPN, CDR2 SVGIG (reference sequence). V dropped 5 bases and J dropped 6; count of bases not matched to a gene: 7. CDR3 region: CAWWDRDVPEAFF. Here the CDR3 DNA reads TGTGCCTGGTGGGACAGGGACGTTCCTGAAGCTTTCTTT.